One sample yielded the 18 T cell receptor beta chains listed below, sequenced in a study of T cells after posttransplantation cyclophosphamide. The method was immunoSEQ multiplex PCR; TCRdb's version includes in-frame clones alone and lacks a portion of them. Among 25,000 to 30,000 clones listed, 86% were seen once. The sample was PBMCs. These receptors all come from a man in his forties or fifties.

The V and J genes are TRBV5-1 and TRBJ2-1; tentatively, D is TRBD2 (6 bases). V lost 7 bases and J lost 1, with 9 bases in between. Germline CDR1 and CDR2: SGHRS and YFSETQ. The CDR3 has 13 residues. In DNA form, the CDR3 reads TGCGCCAGCGGGGAGGCATCCTACAATGAGCAGTTCTTC. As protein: CASGEASYNEQFF.

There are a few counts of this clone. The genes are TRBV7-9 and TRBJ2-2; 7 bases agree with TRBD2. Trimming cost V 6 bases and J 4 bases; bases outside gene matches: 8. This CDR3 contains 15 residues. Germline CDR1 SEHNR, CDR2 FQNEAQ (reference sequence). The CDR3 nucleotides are TGTGCCAGCAGGGGAGGGACGGCGGGCACCGGGGAGCTGTTTTTT. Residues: CASRGGTAGTGELFF.

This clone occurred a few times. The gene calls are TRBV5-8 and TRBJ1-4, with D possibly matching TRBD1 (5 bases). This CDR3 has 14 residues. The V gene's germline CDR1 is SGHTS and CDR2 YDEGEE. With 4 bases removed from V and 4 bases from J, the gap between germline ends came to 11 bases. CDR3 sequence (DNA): TGTGCCAGCAGCCAGCGGGACGGTAATGAAAAACTGTTTTTT. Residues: CASSQRDGNEKLFF.

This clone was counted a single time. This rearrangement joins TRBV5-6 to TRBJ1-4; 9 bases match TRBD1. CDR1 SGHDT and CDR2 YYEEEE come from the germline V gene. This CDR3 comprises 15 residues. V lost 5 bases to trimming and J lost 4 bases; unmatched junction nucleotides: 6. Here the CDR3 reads CASRRWTGDNEKLFF. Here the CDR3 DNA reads TGTGCCAGCAGGAGATGGACAGGGGATAATGAAAAACTGTTTTTT.

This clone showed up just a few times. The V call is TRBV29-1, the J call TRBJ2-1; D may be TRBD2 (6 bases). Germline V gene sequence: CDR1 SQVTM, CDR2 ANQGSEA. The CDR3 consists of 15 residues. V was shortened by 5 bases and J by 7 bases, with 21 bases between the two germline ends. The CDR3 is CSVLVRGGIINEQFF. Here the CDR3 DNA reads TGCAGCGTTTTGGTACGGGGCGGGATAATTAATGAGCAGTTCTTC.

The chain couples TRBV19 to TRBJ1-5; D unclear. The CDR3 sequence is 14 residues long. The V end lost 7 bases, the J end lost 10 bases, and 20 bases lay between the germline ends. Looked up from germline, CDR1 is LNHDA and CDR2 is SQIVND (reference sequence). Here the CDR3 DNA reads TGTGCCAGTACTAACGGGCAGTGGGAGGTTCCCCAGCATTTT. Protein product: CASTNGQWEVPQHF.

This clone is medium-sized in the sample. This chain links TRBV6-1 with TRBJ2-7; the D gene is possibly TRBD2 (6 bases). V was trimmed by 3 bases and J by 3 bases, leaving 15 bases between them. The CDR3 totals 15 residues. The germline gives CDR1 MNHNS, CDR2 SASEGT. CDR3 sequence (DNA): TGTGCCAGCAGTGAGGCCCCCGGGAGCCTCTACGAGCAGTACTTC. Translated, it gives CASSEAPGSLYEQYF.

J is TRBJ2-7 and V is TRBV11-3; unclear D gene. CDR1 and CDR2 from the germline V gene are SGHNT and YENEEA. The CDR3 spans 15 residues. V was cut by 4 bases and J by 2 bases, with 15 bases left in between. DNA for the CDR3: TGTGCCAGCAGCTCAAGAGGCCCAAATGCCTACGAGCAGTACTTC. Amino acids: CASSSRGPNAYEQYF.

The CDR3 loop reads CSAQTRGEQFF. The DNA for the CDR3 is TGCAGTGCCCAGACTAGAGGCGAGCAGTTCTTC. The J gene is TRBJ2-1, the V gene TRBV20-1; D may be TRBD2 (6 bases). CDR3 size: 11 residues. V was trimmed by 6 bases and J by 10 bases, leaving 13 bases between them. The germline CDR1 and CDR2 sequences are DFQATT and SNEGSKA (reference sequence).

The CDR3 sequence: CASSIGSLTQSRANVLTF. As DNA, the CDR3 is TGTGCCAGCAGTATCGGGAGTTTGACACAAAGTCGGGCCAACGTCCTGACTTTC. The rearrangement links TRBV28 to TRBJ2-6, with D possibly matching TRBD2 (6 bases). Germline V gene lookup returns CDR1 MDHEN and CDR2 SYDVKM. Trimming stripped 5 bases from V and 5 bases from J, with 22 bases between. The CDR3 has 18 residues.

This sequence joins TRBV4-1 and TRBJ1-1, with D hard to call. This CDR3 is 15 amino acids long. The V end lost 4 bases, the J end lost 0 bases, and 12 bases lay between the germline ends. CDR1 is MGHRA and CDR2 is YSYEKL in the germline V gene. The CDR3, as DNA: TGCGCCAGCAGCCGTCTTTCCTCAGTGAACACTGAAGCTTTCTTT. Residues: CASSRLSSVNTEAFF.

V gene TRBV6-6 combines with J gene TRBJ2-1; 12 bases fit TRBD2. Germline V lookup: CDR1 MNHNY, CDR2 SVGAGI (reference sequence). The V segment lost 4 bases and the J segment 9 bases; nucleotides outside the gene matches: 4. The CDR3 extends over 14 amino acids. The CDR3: CASSSTSGSSEQFF. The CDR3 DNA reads TGTGCCAGCAGTTCGACTAGCGGGAGTAGTGAGCAGTTCTTC.

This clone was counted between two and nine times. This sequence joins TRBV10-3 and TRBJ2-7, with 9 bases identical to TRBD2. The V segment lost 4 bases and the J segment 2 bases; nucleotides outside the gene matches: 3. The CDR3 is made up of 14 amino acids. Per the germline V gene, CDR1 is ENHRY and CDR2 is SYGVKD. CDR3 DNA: TGTGCCATCAGTGTTAGCGGGAGCACCTACGAGCAGTACTTC. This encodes CAISVSGSTYEQYF.

In DNA form, the CDR3 reads TGTGCCAGCAGTGAAGCGGTGGGGGCAGGTGGGGCCAACGTCCTGACTTTC. It encodes CASSEAVGAGGANVLTF. The gene calls are TRBV6-1 and TRBJ2-6; D is perhaps TRBD1 (6 bases). CDR3 size: 17 residues. The V and J ends lost 0 bases and 3 bases respectively, with 12 bases between them. Germline V CDR1 and CDR2: MNHNS, SASEGT.

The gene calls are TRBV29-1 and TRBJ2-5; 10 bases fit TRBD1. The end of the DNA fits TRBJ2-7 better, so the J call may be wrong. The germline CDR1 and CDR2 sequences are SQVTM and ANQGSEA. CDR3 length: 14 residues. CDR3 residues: CSARRDRGTYEQYF. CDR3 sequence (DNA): TGCAGCGCCCGCCGGGACAGGGGAACCTACGAGCAGTACTTC.

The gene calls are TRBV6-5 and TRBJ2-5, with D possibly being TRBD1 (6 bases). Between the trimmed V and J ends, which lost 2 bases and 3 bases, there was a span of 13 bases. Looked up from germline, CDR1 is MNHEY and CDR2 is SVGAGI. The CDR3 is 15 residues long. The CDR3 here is CASSYVQGSEETQYF. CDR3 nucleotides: TGTGCCAGCAGTTACGTACAGGGCTCAGAAGAGACCCAGTACTTC.

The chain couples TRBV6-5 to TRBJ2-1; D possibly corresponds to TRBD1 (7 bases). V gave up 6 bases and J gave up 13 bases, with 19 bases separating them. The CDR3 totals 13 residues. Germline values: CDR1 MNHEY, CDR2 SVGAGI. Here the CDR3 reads CASSETDRREQFF. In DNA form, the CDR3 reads TGTGCCAGCAGCGAAACGGACAGGCGGGAACAGTTCTTC.

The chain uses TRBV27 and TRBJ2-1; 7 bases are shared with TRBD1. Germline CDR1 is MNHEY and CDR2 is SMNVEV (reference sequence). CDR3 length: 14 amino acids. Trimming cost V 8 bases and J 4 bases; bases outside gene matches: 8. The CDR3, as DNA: TGTGCCAGCGCGTCCGGGACAGAGTACAATGAGCAGTTCTTC. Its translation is CASASGTEYNEQFF.